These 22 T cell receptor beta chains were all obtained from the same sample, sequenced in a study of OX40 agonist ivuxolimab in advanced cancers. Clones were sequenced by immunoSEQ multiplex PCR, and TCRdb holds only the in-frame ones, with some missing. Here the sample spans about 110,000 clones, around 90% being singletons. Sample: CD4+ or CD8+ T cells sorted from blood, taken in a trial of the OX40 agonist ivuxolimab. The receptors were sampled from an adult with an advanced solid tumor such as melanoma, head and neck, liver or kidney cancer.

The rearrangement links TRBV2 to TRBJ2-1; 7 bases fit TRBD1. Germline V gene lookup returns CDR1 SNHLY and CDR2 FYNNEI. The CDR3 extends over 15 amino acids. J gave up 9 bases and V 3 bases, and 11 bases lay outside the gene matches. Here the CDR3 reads CASSERGPGLGEQFF. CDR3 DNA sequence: TGTGCCAGCAGTGAGAGGGGGCCCGGGCTTGGTGAGCAGTTCTTC.

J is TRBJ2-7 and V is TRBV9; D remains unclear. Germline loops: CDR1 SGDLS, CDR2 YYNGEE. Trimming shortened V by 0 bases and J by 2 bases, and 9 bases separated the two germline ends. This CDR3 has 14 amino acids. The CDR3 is CASSVGRVPYEQYF. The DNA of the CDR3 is TGTGCCAGCAGCGTAGGACGGGTTCCCTACGAGCAGTACTTC.

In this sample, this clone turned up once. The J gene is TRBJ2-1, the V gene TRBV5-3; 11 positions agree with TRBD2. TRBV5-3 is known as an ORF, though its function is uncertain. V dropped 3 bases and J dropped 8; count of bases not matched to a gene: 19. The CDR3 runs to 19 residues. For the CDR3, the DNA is TGTGCCAGAAGCTCATTGCAACACCAGACTAGCGGGGCGGGGTATGAGCAGTTCTTC. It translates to CARSSLQHQTSGAGYEQFF.

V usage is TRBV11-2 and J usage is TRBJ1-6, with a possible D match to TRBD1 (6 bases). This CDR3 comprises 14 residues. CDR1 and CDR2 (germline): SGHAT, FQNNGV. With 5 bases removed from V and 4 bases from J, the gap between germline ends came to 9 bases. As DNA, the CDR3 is TGTGCCAGCAGCCTCGGACAGTATAATTCACCCCTCCACTTT. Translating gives CASSLGQYNSPLHF.

CDR3 sequence (DNA): TGTGCCAGTAAAGTATACCGGACAGCAAATCAGCCCCAGCATTTT. Protein sequence: CASKVYRTANQPQHF. The chain uses TRBV19 and TRBJ1-5; tentatively, D is TRBD1 (6 bases). The length of the CDR3 is 15 residues. The germline CDR1 and CDR2 sequences are LNHDA and SQIVND (reference sequence). Trimming took off 7 bases at V and 4 bases at J, with 17 bases between the two ends.

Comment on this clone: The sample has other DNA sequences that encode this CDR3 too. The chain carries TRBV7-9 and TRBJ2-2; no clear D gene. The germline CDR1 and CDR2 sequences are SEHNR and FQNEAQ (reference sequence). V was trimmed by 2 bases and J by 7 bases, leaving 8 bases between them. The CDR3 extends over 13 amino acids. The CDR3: CASSLLGIGELFF. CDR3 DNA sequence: TGTGCCAGCAGCTTACTGGGGATCGGGGAGCTGTTTTTT.

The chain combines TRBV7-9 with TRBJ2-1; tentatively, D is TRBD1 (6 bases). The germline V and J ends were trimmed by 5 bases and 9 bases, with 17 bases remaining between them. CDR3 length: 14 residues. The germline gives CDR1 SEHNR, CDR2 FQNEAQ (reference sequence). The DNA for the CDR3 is TGTGCCAGCAGCGAGGACAGCGTGTCGGGTGAGCAGTTCTTC. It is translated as CASSEDSVSGEQFF.

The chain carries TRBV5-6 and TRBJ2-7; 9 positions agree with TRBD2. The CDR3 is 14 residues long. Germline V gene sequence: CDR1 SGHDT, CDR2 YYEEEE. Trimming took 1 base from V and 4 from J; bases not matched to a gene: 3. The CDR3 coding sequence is TGTGCCAGCAGCTTGCCTAGCGGGGCTTACGAGCAGTACTTC. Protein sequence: CASSLPSGAYEQYF.

Here the CDR3 DNA reads TGTGCCAGCAGCCCTACGACAGGGTTTGAAGCTTTCTTT. Its protein product is CASSPTTGFEAFF. The gene calls are TRBV11-3 and TRBJ1-1; the match to TRBD1 covers 7 bases. This CDR3 spans 13 amino acids. V shed 5 bases, J shed 7 bases, and the junction held 7 bases outside the gene matches. Germline CDR1 and CDR2: SGHNT and YENEEA.

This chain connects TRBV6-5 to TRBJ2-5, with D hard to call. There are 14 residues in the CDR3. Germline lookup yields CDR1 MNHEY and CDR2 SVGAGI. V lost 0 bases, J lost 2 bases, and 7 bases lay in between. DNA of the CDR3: TGTGCCAGCAGTTACTCCAGTCAGCAAGAGACCCAGTACTTC. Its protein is CASSYSSQQETQYF.

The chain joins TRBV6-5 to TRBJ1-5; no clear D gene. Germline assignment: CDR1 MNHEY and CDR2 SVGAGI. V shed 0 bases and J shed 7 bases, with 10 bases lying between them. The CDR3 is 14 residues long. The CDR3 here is CASSYSKSGQPQHF. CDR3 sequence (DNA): TGTGCCAGCAGTTACTCGAAATCGGGGCAGCCCCAGCATTTT.

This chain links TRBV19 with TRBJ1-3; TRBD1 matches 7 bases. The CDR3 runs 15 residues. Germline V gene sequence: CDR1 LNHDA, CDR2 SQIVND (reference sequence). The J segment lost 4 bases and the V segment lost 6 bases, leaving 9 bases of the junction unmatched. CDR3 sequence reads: CASSPTGVSGNTIYF. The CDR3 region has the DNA TGTGCCAGTAGCCCCACAGGGGTAAGCGGAAACACCATATATTTT.

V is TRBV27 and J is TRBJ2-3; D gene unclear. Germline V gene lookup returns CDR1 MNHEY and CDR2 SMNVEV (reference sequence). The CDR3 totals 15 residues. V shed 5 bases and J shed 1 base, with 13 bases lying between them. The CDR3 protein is CASSDPYSGTDTQYF. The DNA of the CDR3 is TGTGCCAGCAGTGACCCCTACAGCGGCACAGATACGCAGTATTTT.

CDR3 sequence: CAWSVGEKLFF. In nucleotides, the CDR3 is TGTGCCTGGAGTGTCGGGGAAAAACTGTTTTTT. The chain combines TRBV30 with TRBJ1-4, with no clear D. CDR1 is GTSNPN, CDR2 SVGIG, per germline (reference sequence). The CDR3 loop spans 11 amino acids. The germline V and J ends were trimmed by 0 bases and 8 bases, with 4 bases remaining between them.

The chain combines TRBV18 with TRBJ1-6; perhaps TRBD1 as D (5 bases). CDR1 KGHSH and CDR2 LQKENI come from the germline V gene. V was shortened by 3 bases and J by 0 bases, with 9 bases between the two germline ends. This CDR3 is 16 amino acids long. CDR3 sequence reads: CASSPTVTSYNSPLHF. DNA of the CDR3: TGTGCCAGCTCACCGACAGTCACCTCCTATAATTCACCCCTCCACTTT.

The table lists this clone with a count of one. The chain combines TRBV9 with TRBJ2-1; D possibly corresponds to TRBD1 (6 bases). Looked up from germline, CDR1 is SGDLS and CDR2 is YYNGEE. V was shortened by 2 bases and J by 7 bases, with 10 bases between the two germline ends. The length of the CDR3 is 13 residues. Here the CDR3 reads CASSVNRVNEQFF. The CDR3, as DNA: TGTGCCAGCAGCGTTAACAGGGTGAATGAGCAGTTCTTC.

DNA for the CDR3: TGTGCCAGCAGCAAAGCGGGGGTCTCCTACGAGCAGTACTTC. It yields the protein CASSKAGVSYEQYF. This rearrangement joins TRBV13 to TRBJ2-7, with 8 bases that match TRBD2. Per the germline V gene, CDR1 is PRHDT and CDR2 is FYEKMQ (reference sequence). The CDR3 loop spans 14 amino acids. Unmatched junction bases numbered 3, after V lost 5 bases and J lost 0 bases.

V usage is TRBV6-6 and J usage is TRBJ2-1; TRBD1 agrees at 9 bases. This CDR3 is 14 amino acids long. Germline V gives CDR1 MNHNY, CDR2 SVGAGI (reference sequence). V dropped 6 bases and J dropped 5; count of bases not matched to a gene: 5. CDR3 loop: CASRGTGYNNEQFF. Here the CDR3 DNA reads TGTGCCAGCAGGGGGACAGGGTACAACAATGAGCAGTTCTTC.

The CDR3 region has the DNA TGTGCCAGTAGTGGGGCCTCCTACGAGCAGTACTTC. Translation gives CASSGASYEQYF. The chain has TRBV19 and TRBJ2-7, with TRBD1 as a possible D gene (5 bases). Per germline, CDR1 LNHDA and CDR2 SQIVND (reference sequence). This CDR3 is 12 amino acids long. The V gene lost 5 bases and the J gene lost 0 bases, with 5 bases spanning the gap. The full variable domain, rest sourced from reference TRBV19 and TRBJ2-7, is DGGITQSPKYLFRKEGQNVTLSCEQNLNHDAMYWYRQDPGQGLRLIYYSQIVNDFQKGDIAEGYSVSREKKESFPLTVTSAQKNPTAFYLCASSGASYEQYFGPGTRLTVT.

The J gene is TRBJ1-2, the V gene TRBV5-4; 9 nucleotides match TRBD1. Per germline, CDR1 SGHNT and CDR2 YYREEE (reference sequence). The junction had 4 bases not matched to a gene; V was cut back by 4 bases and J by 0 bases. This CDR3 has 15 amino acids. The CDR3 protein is CASSAGDRANYGYTF. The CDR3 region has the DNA TGTGCCAGCAGCGCCGGGGACAGGGCTAACTATGGCTACACCTTC.

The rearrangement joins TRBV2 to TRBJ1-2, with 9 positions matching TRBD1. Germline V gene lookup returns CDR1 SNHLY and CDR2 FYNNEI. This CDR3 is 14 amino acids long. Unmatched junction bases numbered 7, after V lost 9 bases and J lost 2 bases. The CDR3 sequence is CASSRDRENYGYTF. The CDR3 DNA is TGTGCCAGTTCCCGGGACAGGGAGAACTATGGCTACACCTTC. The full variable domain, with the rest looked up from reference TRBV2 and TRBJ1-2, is EPEVTQTPSHQVTQMGQEVILRCVPISNHLYFYWYRQILGQKVEFLVSFYNNEISEKSEIFDDQFSVERPDGSNFTLKIRSTKLEDSAMYFCASSRDRENYGYTFGSGTRLTVV.

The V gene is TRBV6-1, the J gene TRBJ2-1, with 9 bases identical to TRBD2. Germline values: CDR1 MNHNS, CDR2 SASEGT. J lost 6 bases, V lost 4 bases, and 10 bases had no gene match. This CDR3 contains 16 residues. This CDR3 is CASSGALGLAVNEQFF. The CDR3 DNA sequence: TGTGCCAGCAGTGGCGCTTTGGGACTAGCTGTCAATGAGCAGTTCTTC.